Listed below are T cell receptor beta chains from one sample, sequenced in a study of PD-1 blockade in mismatch repair-deficient tumors. Clones were read by immunoSEQ multiplex PCR, and TCRdb kept only the in-frame ones, dropping some. The table records fewer than 60,000 clones, roughly 82% of them present only once. The specimen comprised PBMCs, sampled before pembrolizumab treatment. The origin of the receptors is an adult with mismatch repair-deficient cancer. CDR3s include the opening cysteine and the closing phenylalanine or tryptophan. Fields, in order: D gene, J gene, clone size, V gene, CDR3 protein, CDR3 DNA. A D gene is named only where the DNA matches it firmly. Size is omitted from some rows. Given values are once, few, many or a class for expanded clones.

d_call: .; j_call: TRBJ2-5; clone_size: .; v_call: TRBV7-7; cdr3_aa: CASSLGRGQETQYF; cdr3_nt: TGTGCTAGCAGCTTAGGTCGGGGGCAAGAGACCCAGTACTTC
d_call: TRBD2; j_call: TRBJ2-1; clone_size: .; v_call: TRBV7-3; cdr3_aa: CASSFSGRDYNEQFF; cdr3_nt: TGTGCCAGCAGCTTTAGCGGGAGGGACTACAATGAGCAGTTCTTC
d_call: .; j_call: TRBJ2-2; clone_size: few; v_call: TRBV7-2; cdr3_aa: CASSPLIGELFF; cdr3_nt: TGTGCCAGCAGCCCCCTCATAGGGGAGCTGTTTTTT
d_call: TRBD1; j_call: TRBJ1-2; clone_size: .; v_call: TRBV5-8; cdr3_aa: CASSFDRQGWRYGYTF; cdr3_nt: TGTGCCAGCAGCTTCGACAGACAGGGTTGGCGTTATGGCTACACCTTC
d_call: .; j_call: TRBJ2-4; clone_size: .; v_call: TRBV19; cdr3_aa: CASSSSPGKKNIQYF; cdr3_nt: TGTGCCAGTAGTAGCTCGCCAGGGAAAAAAAACATTCAGTACTTC
d_call: TRBD1; j_call: TRBJ1-5; clone_size: .; v_call: TRBV19; cdr3_aa: CGTGGSNQPQHF; cdr3_nt: TGTGGGACAGGGGGCTCAAATCAGCCCCAGCATTTT
d_call: .; j_call: TRBJ1-1; clone_size: .; v_call: TRBV7-2; cdr3_aa: CASSFRFGVTEAFF; cdr3_nt: TGTGCCAGCAGCTTCCGGTTCGGGGTCACTGAAGCTTTCTTT
d_call: .; j_call: TRBJ2-7; clone_size: few; v_call: TRBV27; cdr3_aa: CASSLSYEQYF; cdr3_nt: TGTGCCAGCAGTTTATCCTACGAGCAGTACTTC
d_call: .; j_call: TRBJ2-7; clone_size: .; v_call: TRBV7-9; cdr3_aa: CASSLALGGSYEQYF; cdr3_nt: TGTGCCAGCAGCTTAGCGCTGGGCGGCTCCTACGAGCAGTACTTC
d_call: .; j_call: TRBJ1-1; clone_size: .; v_call: TRBV6-6; cdr3_aa: CASSMTAEAFF; cdr3_nt: TGTGCCAGCAGCATGACTGCCGAAGCTTTCTTT
d_call: .; j_call: TRBJ2-5; clone_size: once; v_call: TRBV6-5; cdr3_aa: CASTRAGQETQYF; cdr3_nt: TGTGCCAGCACCCGGGCGGGCCAAGAGACCCAGTACTTC
d_call: TRBD1; j_call: TRBJ2-2; clone_size: .; v_call: TRBV11-2; cdr3_aa: CASSPTGSTGELFF; cdr3_nt: TGTGCCAGCAGCCCGACAGGGTCCACCGGGGAGCTGTTTTTT
d_call: .; j_call: TRBJ2-7; clone_size: .; v_call: TRBV6-5; cdr3_aa: CASSPGTMGEQYF; cdr3_nt: TGTGCCAGCAGTCCCGGGACCATGGGGGAGCAGTACTTC
d_call: TRBD1; j_call: TRBJ1-2; clone_size: .; v_call: TRBV27; cdr3_aa: CASSIGQGGGIYGYTF; cdr3_nt: TGTGCCAGCAGTATTGGACAGGGCGGAGGGATTTATGGCTACACCTTC
d_call: .; j_call: TRBJ2-5; clone_size: .; v_call: TRBV6-1; cdr3_aa: CASSDNRAQYF; cdr3_nt: TGTGCCAGCAGCGACAATCGAGCCCAGTACTTC
d_call: .; j_call: TRBJ2-1; clone_size: .; v_call: TRBV18; cdr3_aa: CASSPGAEGPHEQFF; cdr3_nt: TGTGCCAGCTCACCAGGGGCGGAAGGGCCCCATGAGCAGTTCTTC
d_call: .; j_call: TRBJ1-5; clone_size: .; v_call: TRBV2; cdr3_aa: CASSDRGLGPQHF; cdr3_nt: TGTGCCAGCAGTGACAGGGGTTTGGGACCCCAGCATTTT
d_call: .; j_call: TRBJ2-3; clone_size: .; v_call: TRBV5-6; cdr3_aa: CASSSSASFTDTQYF; cdr3_nt: TGTGCCAGCAGCTCCTCAGCTAGTTTCACAGATACGCAGTATTTT
d_call: TRBD1; j_call: TRBJ2-1; clone_size: .; v_call: TRBV5-1; cdr3_aa: CASSLETGRNEQFF; cdr3_nt: TGCGCCAGCAGCCTTGAGACAGGGCGGAATGAGCAGTTCTTC
d_call: .; j_call: TRBJ2-7; clone_size: once; v_call: TRBV5-1; cdr3_aa: CASSSPRPPSYEQYF; cdr3_nt: TGCGCCAGCAGCTCTCCAAGACCACCCTCCTACGAGCAGTACTTC
d_call: .; j_call: TRBJ2-1; clone_size: .; v_call: TRBV30; cdr3_aa: CAWSPLLGRAGAYNEQFF; cdr3_nt: TGTGCCTGGAGTCCCCTCCTTGGTCGAGCCGGGGCCTACAATGAGCAGTTCTTC
d_call: TRBD1; j_call: TRBJ1-5; clone_size: .; v_call: TRBV5-6; cdr3_aa: CASSLLTGQGLDQPQHF; cdr3_nt: TGTGCCAGCAGCTTGCTGACAGGACAGGGGTTAGATCAGCCCCAGCATTTT
d_call: .; j_call: TRBJ1-1; clone_size: .; v_call: TRBV27; cdr3_aa: CASSLQGRTEAFF; cdr3_nt: TGTGCCAGCAGTTTACAGGGACGTACTGAAGCTTTCTTT
d_call: .; j_call: TRBJ1-2; clone_size: .; v_call: TRBV7-2; cdr3_aa: CASVQNGASNYGYTF; cdr3_nt: TGTGCCAGCGTTCAAAACGGGGCATCTAACTATGGCTACACCTTC
d_call: .; j_call: TRBJ2-5; clone_size: .; v_call: TRBV5-1; cdr3_aa: CASSLELETQYF; cdr3_nt: TGCGCCAGCAGCTTGGAATTGGAGACCCAGTACTTC
d_call: TRBD1; j_call: TRBJ2-5; clone_size: .; v_call: TRBV7-9; cdr3_aa: CASSMGTGIQETQYF; cdr3_nt: TGTGCCAGCAGCATGGGGACAGGGATCCAAGAGACCCAGTACTTC
d_call: TRBD1; j_call: TRBJ2-6; clone_size: .; v_call: TRBV14; cdr3_aa: CASSQEGQGGILTF; cdr3_nt: TGTGCCAGCAGCCAAGAGGGACAGGGTGGGATCCTGACTTTC
d_call: TRBD1; j_call: TRBJ1-1; clone_size: medium-sized; v_call: TRBV11-2; cdr3_aa: CASTIRQGSEAFF; cdr3_nt: TGTGCCAGCACTATTCGACAGGGGTCGGAGGCTTTCTTT
d_call: TRBD2; j_call: TRBJ2-3; clone_size: .; v_call: TRBV25-1; cdr3_aa: CASSDAAGGPLDTQYF; cdr3_nt: TGTGCCAGCAGTGACGCGGCGGGAGGGCCGTTGGATACGCAGTATTTT
d_call: TRBD1; j_call: TRBJ2-1; clone_size: .; v_call: TRBV7-9; cdr3_aa: CASSRGGDLNEQFF; cdr3_nt: TGTGCCAGCAGCCGAGGGGGCGATTTAAATGAGCAGTTCTTC
d_call: TRBD1; j_call: TRBJ2-1; clone_size: .; v_call: TRBV27; cdr3_aa: CASSPELRGHNEQFF; cdr3_nt: TGTGCCAGCAGTCCCGAGTTGAGGGGGCACAATGAGCAGTTCTTC
d_call: TRBD2; j_call: TRBJ2-5; clone_size: .; v_call: TRBV9; cdr3_aa: CASSVGSLAGGYGETQYF; cdr3_nt: TGTGCCAGCAGCGTCGGCAGCTTAGCGGGAGGTTATGGAGAGACCCAGTACTTC
d_call: .; j_call: TRBJ2-1; clone_size: once; v_call: TRBV29-1; cdr3_aa: CSVELGAGEQFF; cdr3_nt: TGCAGCGTTGAATTAGGGGCCGGTGAGCAGTTCTTC
d_call: .; j_call: TRBJ2-2; clone_size: .; v_call: TRBV15; cdr3_aa: CATSGPASVRTGELFF; cdr3_nt: TGTGCCACCAGCGGCCCAGCTAGCGTCAGGACCGGGGAGCTGTTTTTT
d_call: TRBD1; j_call: TRBJ2-7; clone_size: .; v_call: TRBV6-1; cdr3_aa: CASSERPGGGYEQYF; cdr3_nt: TGTGCCAGCAGTGAACGGCCAGGGGGCGGATACGAGCAGTACTTC
d_call: TRBD2; j_call: TRBJ2-2; clone_size: once; v_call: TRBV19; cdr3_aa: CASSIKLWSAGGFTGELFF; cdr3_nt: TGTGCCAGTAGTATAAAGCTGTGGTCAGCGGGAGGCTTCACCGGGGAGCTGTTTTTT
d_call: .; j_call: TRBJ2-2; clone_size: .; v_call: TRBV11-1; cdr3_aa: CASSSGNTGELFF; cdr3_nt: TGTGCCAGCAGCTCAGGGAACACCGGGGAGCTGTTTTTT
d_call: .; j_call: TRBJ2-7; clone_size: few; v_call: TRBV27; cdr3_aa: CASSLSASYEQYF; cdr3_nt: TGTGCCAGCAGTTTATCTGCCTCCTACGAGCAGTACTTC
d_call: TRBD1; j_call: TRBJ2-2; clone_size: once; v_call: TRBV7-6; cdr3_aa: CASSKYQAGTEGELFF; cdr3_nt: TGTGCCAGCAGCAAATACCAAGCCGGGACAGAGGGGGAGCTGTTTTTT
d_call: .; j_call: TRBJ2-7; clone_size: .; v_call: TRBV9; cdr3_aa: CASSVGDSAWGEQYF; cdr3_nt: TGTGCCAGCAGCGTAGGGGACTCCGCATGGGGAGAGCAGTACTTC
d_call: .; j_call: TRBJ2-2; clone_size: .; v_call: TRBV2; cdr3_aa: CASREGTGELFF; cdr3_nt: TGTGCCAGCAGGGAAGGCACCGGGGAGCTGTTTTTT
d_call: TRBD1; j_call: TRBJ1-1; clone_size: few; v_call: TRBV2; cdr3_aa: CASSLDRGLTEAFF; cdr3_nt: TGTGCCAGCAGTCTGGACAGGGGGCTAACTGAAGCTTTCTTT
d_call: TRBD1; j_call: TRBJ2-1; clone_size: .; v_call: TRBV5-1; cdr3_aa: CASSSDRGPSSYNEQFF; cdr3_nt: TGCGCCAGCAGCTCGGACAGGGGGCCGAGCTCCTACAATGAGCAGTTCTTC
d_call: .; j_call: TRBJ2-7; clone_size: .; v_call: TRBV5-4; cdr3_aa: CASSSTGARYEQYF; cdr3_nt: TGTGCCAGCAGCTCCACGGGGGCGAGGTACGAGCAGTACTTC
d_call: TRBD2; j_call: TRBJ2-5; clone_size: .; v_call: TRBV6-1; cdr3_aa: CASSDRGLAVKTQYF; cdr3_nt: TGTGCCAGCAGTGACCGAGGACTAGCGGTTAAGACCCAGTACTTC